One sample yielded the 21 T cell receptor beta chains listed below, sequenced in a study of blood T cell repertoires in COVID-19. Assay: immunoSEQ multiplex PCR; the TCRdb copy retains only in-frame clones and omits some. The table shows some 120,000 clones, with 75% to 85% occurring only once. The sequenced sample consisted of peripheral blood. Receptors were obtained from a man between 70 and 80 years old with acute or convalescent COVID-19.

The chain joins TRBV9 to TRBJ1-2, with D unresolved. The ends were cut back, 3 bases at V and 0 bases at J, with 12 bases in the middle. The CDR3 spans 15 residues. Looked up from germline, CDR1 is SGDLS and CDR2 is YYNGEE. CDR3 residues: CASSESHSSNYGYTF. CDR3 bases: TGTGCCAGCAGCGAGTCGCACAGTTCTAACTATGGCTACACCTTC.

The V call is TRBV7-2, the J call TRBJ2-7; 7 positions agree with TRBD1. The CDR3 loop spans 13 amino acids. Germline V gene lookup returns CDR1 SGHTA and CDR2 FQGNSA. Trimming took 5 bases from V and 3 from J; bases not matched to a gene: 4. The CDR3 nucleotides read TGTGCCAGCAGCCTCCACAGGGGCTACGAGCAGTACTTC. Translation gives CASSLHRGYEQYF.

The chain carries TRBV29-1 and TRBJ2-2; 8 bases align to TRBD1. Germline values: CDR1 SQVTM, CDR2 ANQGSEA. The CDR3 contains 14 residues. V shed 5 bases and J 3 bases; nucleotides not matched to a gene: 5. In nucleotides, the CDR3 is TGCAGCGTTAGTGCAGGGGGCCACACCGGGGAGCTGTTTTTT. Protein product: CSVSAGGHTGELFF.

V gene TRBV28 combines with J gene TRBJ1-1; no definite D call. This CDR3 contains 15 residues. V lost 2 bases and J 2 bases, leaving 12 bases between the germline ends. Germline assignment: CDR1 MDHEN and CDR2 SYDVKM. The CDR3: CASSLRSRGNTEAFF. The DNA for the CDR3 is TGTGCCAGCAGTTTACGGTCACGCGGCAACACTGAAGCTTTCTTT.

The sample holds a few counts of this clone. The rearrangement uses TRBV4-2 and TRBJ2-7, with 8 positions matching TRBD2. The V gene's germline CDR1 is LGHNA and CDR2 YNFKEQ. The V gene end was trimmed by 1 base and the J gene end by 6 bases; junction bases not matched to a gene: 8. There are 15 residues in the CDR3. The CDR3 DNA reads TGTGCCAGCAGCCAAGGTGATGCGGGGGGACTCGAGCAGTACTTC. Amino acids: CASSQGDAGGLEQYF.

CDR3 loop: CASSLSRDGWTGELFF. The DNA for the CDR3 is TGCGCCAGCAGCTTGTCTAGAGATGGATGGACCGGGGAGCTGTTTTTT. The chain carries TRBV5-1 and TRBJ2-2, with D uncertain. The CDR3 is 16 residues long. V was trimmed by 1 base and J by 5 bases, leaving 15 bases between them. In germline, CDR1 is SGHRS, CDR2 YFSETQ.

In DNA form, the CDR3 reads TGTGCCAGCAGCCAATCAGGGGCGGGAAACACCATATATTTT. This sequence encodes CASSQSGAGNTIYF. The gene calls are TRBV3-1 (or the pseudogene TRBV3-2) and TRBJ1-3; TRBD1 is a possible D gene (6 bases). V dropped 2 bases and J dropped 4 bases, with 9 bases sitting between them. CDR3 size: 14 residues. Germline V lookup: CDR1 LGHDT, CDR2 YNNKEL (reference sequence).

The CDR3 protein is CASSALGRGGFDTQYF. The DNA of the CDR3 is TGTGCCAGCAGCGCCCTCGGGCGCGGGGGATTTGATACGCAGTATTTT. V and J are TRBV3-1 (or the pseudogene TRBV3-2) and TRBJ2-3; 7 bases line up with TRBD2. The V gene's germline CDR1 is LGHDT and CDR2 YNNKEL (reference sequence). V was clipped by 5 bases and J by 6 bases; unmatched bases: 14. The CDR3 is made up of 16 amino acids.

The rearrangement uses TRBV24-1 and TRBJ2-7; TRBD1 might be the D (6 bases). Trimming stripped 9 bases from V and 3 bases from J, with 11 bases between. This CDR3 has 12 amino acids. Germline assignment: CDR1 KGHDR and CDR2 SFDVKD. Here the CDR3 DNA reads TGTGCCACCGCTTCGGACAGCTACGAGCAGTACTTC. As protein: CATASDSYEQYF.

The gene calls are TRBV6-4 and TRBJ2-1; tentatively, D is TRBD1 (6 bases). Germline CDR1 reads MRHNA; CDR2 reads SNTAGT. The CDR3 totals 14 residues. Trimming removed 4 bases from V and 9 bases from J, with 16 bases in between. Written as DNA, the CDR3 is TGTGCCAGCAGTGTCTCCCAGGGGATAGGTGAGCAGTTCTTC. Protein sequence: CASSVSQGIGEQFF.

The chain uses TRBV7-2 and TRBJ2-1; D gene unclear. Trimming left V 1 base short and J 4 bases short, with 11 bases between. The length of the CDR3 is 15 residues. Germline V gene data show CDR1 as SGHTA and CDR2 as FQGNSA. This CDR3 is CASSLGPPGYNEQFF. CDR3 in DNA: TGTGCCAGCAGCTTAGGCCCCCCCGGGTACAATGAGCAGTTCTTC.

This clone was counted between two and nine times. The rearrangement links TRBV3-1 (or the pseudogene TRBV3-2) to TRBJ1-1; D call uncertain. The CDR3 sequence is 16 residues long. Germline V lookup: CDR1 LGHDT, CDR2 YNNKEL (reference sequence). V gave up 1 base and J gave up 1 base, with 13 bases separating them. Here the CDR3 DNA reads TGTGCCAGCAGCCAAGCGCGGGCTCACTCGAACACTGAAGCTTTCTTT. Its translation is CASSQARAHSNTEAFF.

This clone was detected a few times. J is TRBJ2-2 and V is TRBV10-1; D is unresolved. CDR3 size: 11 residues. Trimming removed 7 bases from V and 6 bases from J, with 6 bases in between. CDR1 is WNHNN, CDR2 SYGVQD, per germline (reference sequence). CDR3 nucleotides: TGCGCCAGCATTAGCTCCGGGGAGCTGTTTTTT. Translating it yields CASISSGELFF.

The V and J genes are TRBV11-1 and TRBJ2-7, with D possibly matching TRBD1 (5 bases). Germline CDR1 and CDR2: SGHAT and FQDESV (reference sequence). This CDR3 has 13 residues. Between the trimmed V and J ends, which lost 5 bases and 5 bases, there was a span of 13 bases. CDR3 DNA sequence: TGTGCCAGCAGCCCCGGACATATGGACGAGCAGTACTTC. This gives the protein CASSPGHMDEQYF.

This clone appeared a single time. The CDR3, as DNA: TGTGCCAGCAGCCAGATAGCGGGGGGAGGGGCAGATACGCAGTATTTT. This gives the protein CASSQIAGGGADTQYF. This sequence joins TRBV4-2 and TRBJ2-3; TRBD2 matches 10 bases. CDR1 and CDR2 (germline): LGHNA, YNFKEQ. V shed 3 bases, J shed 4 bases, and the junction held 7 bases outside the gene matches. The CDR3 is 16 amino acids.

J is TRBJ2-2 and V is TRBV9; TRBD1 agrees at 11 bases. CDR1 SGDLS and CDR2 YYNGEE come from the germline V gene. After removal of 0 bases from V and 5 bases from J, the junction contained 3 bases not matched to a gene. This CDR3 is 16 amino acids long. CDR3 in amino acids: CASSVEGQGDTGELFF. In nucleotides, the CDR3 is TGTGCCAGCAGCGTAGAGGGACAGGGGGATACCGGGGAGCTGTTTTTT.

In nucleotides, the CDR3 is TGTGCCAGCTCACCACCGGCAGGCTTGGTTGAGCAGTACTTC. Translated, it gives CASSPPAGLVEQYF. The rearrangement links TRBV18 to TRBJ2-7; D unclear. The germline V gene has CDR1 KGHSH and CDR2 LQKENI. The CDR3 length is 14 residues. Deletions cut 0 bases from V and 7 bases from J, with 13 bases between.

This clone is medium-sized (0.01 to 0.1%). This chain links TRBV9 with TRBJ1-4; 9 bases are shared with TRBD1. CDR1 and CDR2 (germline): SGDLS, YYNGEE. This CDR3 contains 14 residues. The junction had 5 bases not matched to a gene; V was cut back by 4 bases and J by 7 bases. The CDR3 sequence is CASSTGTGSEKLFF. CDR3 coding DNA: TGTGCCAGCAGCACCGGGACAGGGTCTGAAAAACTGTTTTTT.

The chain couples TRBV5-1 to TRBJ2-3; tentatively, D is TRBD1 (6 bases). V shed 0 bases and J shed 5 bases, with 16 bases lying between them. The CDR3 is 16 amino acids. Germline CDR1 is SGHRS and CDR2 is YFSETQ. Written as DNA, the CDR3 is TGCGCCAGCAGCTTGGGGCCCAGGGGAAAATTAGATACGCAGTATTTT. This gives the protein CASSLGPRGKLDTQYF. Combining the CDR3 with reference TRBV5-1 and TRBJ2-3 gives the whole variable domain KAGVTQTPRYLIKTRGQQVTLSCSPISGHRSVSWYQQTPGQGLQFLFEYFSETQRNKGNFPGRFSGRQFSNSRSEMNVSTLELGDSALYLCASSLGPRGKLDTQYFGPGTRLTVL.

This chain uses TRBV6-5 with TRBJ2-7; no clear D gene. Trimming removed 0 bases at V and 5 bases at J, with 14 bases between. This CDR3 is built from 15 residues. Germline loops: CDR1 MNHEY, CDR2 SVGAGI. The CDR3 loop reads CASSYSTRSWDEQYF. CDR3 nucleotide sequence: TGTGCCAGCAGTTACTCGACTCGGAGTTGGGACGAGCAGTACTTC.

The chain joins TRBV18 to TRBJ1-5, with D possibly being TRBD1 (6 bases). Germline V lookup: CDR1 KGHSH, CDR2 LQKENI. Trimming cost V 2 bases and J 7 bases, with 9 bases left between them. The length of the CDR3 is 13 residues. CDR3 residues: CASSPEQGQPQHF. CDR3 DNA: TGTGCCAGCTCACCAGAACAGGGCCAGCCCCAGCATTTT.